This T cell receptor beta chain appears in the sequencing data of a study of spatial heterogeneity in lung cancer (dated by TCRdb to the late 2010s). Regarding the study in general: The donors were 72 patients from the lung TRACERx cohort who had early-stage, untreated non-small cell lung cancer. At surgery, roughly 220 tumor regions, around 65 matched nontumor lung samples and 56 PBMC samples were TCR-sequenced for both alpha and beta chains. In the raw uncorrected reads, each unique combination of TCR and UMI appeared on average more than ten times. TCR repertoire features were related to nonsynonymous mutation counts determined by whole-exome sequencing of tumor tissue. More beta-chain than alpha-chain transcripts were consistently detected, likely reflecting higher beta-chain transcript abundance. Follow-up PBMC samples were sequenced whenever available, and the median time to follow-up was roughly two years after resection. TCR alpha and beta repertoires were quantitatively compared across multiple tumor regions, matched nontumor lung and blood in non-small cell lung cancer. The research as a whole found: Only approximately 13 patients were included in comparisons of baseline and follow-up blood repertoires. Ubiquitous expanded tumor TCRs were found in blood more often at tumor resection than at routine follow-up. Additional single-cell paired TCR alpha and beta sequencing was considered necessary to confirm, at a functional level, the hypothesis that regional TCRs recognize regional mutations.

This clonotype was counted between two and nine times. The clone's antigen remains unknown. Base-call qualities are not available, and no considerably larger clone is one nucleotide away. The meaning of the sample's time point label: blood at routine non-recurrence follow-up after resection. TCR sequencing used whole RNA extracted from tumor and nontumor lung tissue, or from cryopreserved PBMC samples, without cell sorting. Patients were selected for TCR sequencing only if sufficient RNA was available from at least two tumor regions. The protocol used for the library was 5' RACE. The instrument was a NextSeq 500. In the TCR library protocol, a unique molecular identifier was attached to each TCR cDNA molecule so that PCR and sequencing errors could be corrected. The paper's data handling went like this. TCR identification, UMI-based error correction and CDR3 extraction were all carried out with Decombinator tools. Expanded TCRs were defined as those above a frequency of 2 per 1,000, corresponding to the top 1% of the tumor frequency distribution. Renyi diversity was computed with the R vegan package after each repertoire had been subsampled 100 times to 5,000 TCRs. CDR3 similarity networks were constructed using string-kernel similarity of amino acid triplets, with links drawn between CDR3s whose pairwise similarity was above 0.82. TCRdb applied fastp at Q25 and MiXCR to the public reads, then kept only in-frame beta chains. Identical CDR3 protein sequences are pooled into one entry, listed with their most common genes and DNA. The V and J calls and clone size come from TCRdb's table, not from the authors' own analysis. The sample table shows roughly 46,000 distinct CDR3 sequences, and roughly 12% are seen once. Jointly, the top ten make up roughly a third of the sample.

The V end loses 0 bases and the J end loses 0 bases, and a stretch of 10 bases separates them. From cysteine to phenylalanine, the CDR3 is 16 amino acids long. The sequence is cut down to CDR3 DNA, 48 bases in frame from base 1. Taken from the germline V gene, the CDR1 and CDR2 loops are LGHNA and YNFKEQ. This clonotype was sampled from a male donor with early-stage non-small cell lung cancer. The starting material was PBMCs, obtained at follow-up. Recombination connected TRBV4-2 to TRBJ2-3, with no confident D gene call. CDR3 region: CASSQESTSSTDTQYF. The bases read TGTGCCAGCAGCCAAGAATCGACTTCTAGCACAGATACGCAGTATTTT.